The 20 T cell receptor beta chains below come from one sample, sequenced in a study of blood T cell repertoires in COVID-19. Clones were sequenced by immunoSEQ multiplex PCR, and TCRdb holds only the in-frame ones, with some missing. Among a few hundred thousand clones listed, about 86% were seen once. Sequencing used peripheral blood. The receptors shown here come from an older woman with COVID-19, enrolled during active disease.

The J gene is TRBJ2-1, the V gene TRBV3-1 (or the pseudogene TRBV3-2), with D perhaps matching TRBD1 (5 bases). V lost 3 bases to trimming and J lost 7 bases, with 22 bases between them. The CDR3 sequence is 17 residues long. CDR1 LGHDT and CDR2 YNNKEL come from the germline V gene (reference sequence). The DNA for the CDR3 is TGTGCCAGCAGCCATTTCCCAGGGTTCGATTTGGCAAATGAGCAGTTCTTC. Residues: CASSHFPGFDLANEQFF.

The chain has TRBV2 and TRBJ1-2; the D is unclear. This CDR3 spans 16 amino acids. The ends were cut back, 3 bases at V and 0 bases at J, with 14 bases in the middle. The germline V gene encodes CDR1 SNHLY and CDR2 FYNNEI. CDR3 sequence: CASSDVGGPANYGYTF. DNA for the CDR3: TGTGCCAGCAGTGATGTAGGAGGCCCCGCTAACTATGGCTACACCTTC.

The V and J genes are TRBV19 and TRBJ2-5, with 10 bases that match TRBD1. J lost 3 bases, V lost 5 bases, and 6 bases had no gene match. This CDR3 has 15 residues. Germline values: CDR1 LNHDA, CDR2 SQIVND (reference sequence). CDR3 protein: CASSLTGTGEETQYF. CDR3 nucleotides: TGTGCCAGTAGTCTAACCGGGACAGGGGAAGAGACCCAGTACTTC.

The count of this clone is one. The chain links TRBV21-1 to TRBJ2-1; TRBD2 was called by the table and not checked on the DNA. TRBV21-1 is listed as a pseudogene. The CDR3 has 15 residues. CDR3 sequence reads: CASPLAGGPYNEQFF. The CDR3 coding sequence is TGTGCCAGTCCCCTCGCGGGGGGGCCCTACAATGAGCAGTTCTTC.

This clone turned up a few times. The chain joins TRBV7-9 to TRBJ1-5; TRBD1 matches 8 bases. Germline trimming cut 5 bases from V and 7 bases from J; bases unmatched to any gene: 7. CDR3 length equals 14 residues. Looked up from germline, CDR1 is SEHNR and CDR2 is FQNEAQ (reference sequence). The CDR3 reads CASSRGQGGQPQHF. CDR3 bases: TGTGCCAGCAGCCGAGGACAGGGAGGGCAGCCCCAGCATTTT.

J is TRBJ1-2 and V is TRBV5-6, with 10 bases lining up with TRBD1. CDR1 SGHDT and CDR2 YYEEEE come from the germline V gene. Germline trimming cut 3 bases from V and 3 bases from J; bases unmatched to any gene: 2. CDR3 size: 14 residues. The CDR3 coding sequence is TGTGCCAGCAGCTCGGGACAGGGGTACTATGGCTACACCTTC. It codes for CASSSGQGYYGYTF.

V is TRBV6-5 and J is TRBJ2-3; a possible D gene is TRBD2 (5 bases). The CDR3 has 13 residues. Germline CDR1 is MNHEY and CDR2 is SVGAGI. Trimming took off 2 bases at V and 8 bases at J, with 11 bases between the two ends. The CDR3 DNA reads TGTGCCAGCAGTTACCAGACTCGGGGTACGCAGTATTTT. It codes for CASSYQTRGTQYF.

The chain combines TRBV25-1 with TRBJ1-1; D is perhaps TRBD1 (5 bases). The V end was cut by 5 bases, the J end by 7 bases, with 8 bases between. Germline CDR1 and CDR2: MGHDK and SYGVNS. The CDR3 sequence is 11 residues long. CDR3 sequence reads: CASSRRGEAFF. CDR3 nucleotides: TGTGCCAGCAGTCGTAGGGGTGAAGCTTTCTTT.

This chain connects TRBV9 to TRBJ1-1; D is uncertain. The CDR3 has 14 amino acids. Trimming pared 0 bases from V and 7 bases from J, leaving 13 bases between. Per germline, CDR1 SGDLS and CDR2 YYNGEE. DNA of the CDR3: TGTGCCAGCAGCGTAGATGTGGCCTCCCATGAAGCTTTCTTT. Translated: CASSVDVASHEAFF. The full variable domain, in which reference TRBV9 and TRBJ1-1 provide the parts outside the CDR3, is DSGVTQTPKHLITATGQRVTLRCSPRSGDLSVYWYQQSLDQGLQFLIQYYNGEERAKGNILERFSAQQFPDLHSELNLSSLELGDSALYFCASSVDVASHEAFFGQGTRLTVV.

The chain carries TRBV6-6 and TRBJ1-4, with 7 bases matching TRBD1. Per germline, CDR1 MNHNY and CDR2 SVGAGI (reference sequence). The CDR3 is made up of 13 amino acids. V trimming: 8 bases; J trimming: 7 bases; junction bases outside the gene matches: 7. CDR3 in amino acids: CASAGQGVEKLFF. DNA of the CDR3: TGTGCCAGCGCCGGGCAGGGGGTTGAAAAACTGTTTTTT.

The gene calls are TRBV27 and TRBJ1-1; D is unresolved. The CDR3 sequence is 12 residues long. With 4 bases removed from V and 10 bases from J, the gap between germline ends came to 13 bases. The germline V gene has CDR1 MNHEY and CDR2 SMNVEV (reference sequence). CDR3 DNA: TGTGCCAGCAGTTCCTACCCCGCTGGAGCTTTCTTT. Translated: CASSSYPAGAFF.

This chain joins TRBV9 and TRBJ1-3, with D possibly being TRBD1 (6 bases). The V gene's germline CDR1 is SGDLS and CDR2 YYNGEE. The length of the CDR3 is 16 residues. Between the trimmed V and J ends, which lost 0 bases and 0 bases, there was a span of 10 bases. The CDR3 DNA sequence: TGTGCCAGCAGCGTAGACACAGGGAGCTCTGGAAACACCATATATTTT. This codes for CASSVDTGSSGNTIYF.

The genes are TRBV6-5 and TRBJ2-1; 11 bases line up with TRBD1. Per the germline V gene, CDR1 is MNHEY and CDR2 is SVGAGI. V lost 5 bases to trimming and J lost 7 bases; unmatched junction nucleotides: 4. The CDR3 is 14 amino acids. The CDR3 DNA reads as TGTGCCAGCAGTAACGGACAGGGGGCTAATGAGCAGTTCTTC. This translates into CASSNGQGANEQFF.

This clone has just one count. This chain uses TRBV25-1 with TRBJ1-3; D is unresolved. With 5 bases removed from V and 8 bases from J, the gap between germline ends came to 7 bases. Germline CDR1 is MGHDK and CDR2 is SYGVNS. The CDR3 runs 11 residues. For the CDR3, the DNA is TGTGCCAGCAGTCTAATGGACACCATATATTTT. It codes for CASSLMDTIYF.

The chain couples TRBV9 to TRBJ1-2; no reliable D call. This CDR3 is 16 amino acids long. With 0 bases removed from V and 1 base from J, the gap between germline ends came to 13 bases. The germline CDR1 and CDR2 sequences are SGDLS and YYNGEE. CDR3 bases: TGTGCCAGCAGCGTAGACAAGAGACACCTTAACTATGGCTACACCTTC. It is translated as CASSVDKRHLNYGYTF.

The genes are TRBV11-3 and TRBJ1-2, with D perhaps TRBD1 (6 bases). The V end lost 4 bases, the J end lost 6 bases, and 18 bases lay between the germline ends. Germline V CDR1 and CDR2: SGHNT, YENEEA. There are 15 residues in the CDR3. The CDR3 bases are TGTGCCAGCAGCTACCTACAGGGAGCCGAGAATGGCTACACCTTC. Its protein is CASSYLQGAENGYTF.

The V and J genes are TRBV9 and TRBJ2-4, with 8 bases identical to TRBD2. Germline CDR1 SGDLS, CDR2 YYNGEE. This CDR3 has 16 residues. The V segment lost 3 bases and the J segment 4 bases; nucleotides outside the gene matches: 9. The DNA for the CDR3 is TGTGCCAGCAGCGAGGGACTAGGCGGGGCAAAAAACATTCAGTACTTC. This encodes CASSEGLGGAKNIQYF.

The CDR3 here is CASRLNEQFF. The CDR3 DNA sequence: TGTGCCAGCAGACTCAATGAGCAGTTCTTC. J is TRBJ2-1 and V is TRBV14; D remains ambiguous. Germline V gene sequence: CDR1 SGHDN, CDR2 FVKESK. V shed 6 bases and J shed 6 bases, with 3 bases lying between them. This CDR3 has 10 amino acids.

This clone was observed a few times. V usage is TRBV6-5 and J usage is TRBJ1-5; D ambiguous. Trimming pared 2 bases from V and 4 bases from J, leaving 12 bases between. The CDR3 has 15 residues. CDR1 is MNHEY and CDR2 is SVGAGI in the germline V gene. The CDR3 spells CASSYVGGLNQPQHF. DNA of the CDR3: TGTGCCAGCAGTTACGTGGGAGGGCTTAATCAGCCCCAGCATTTT.

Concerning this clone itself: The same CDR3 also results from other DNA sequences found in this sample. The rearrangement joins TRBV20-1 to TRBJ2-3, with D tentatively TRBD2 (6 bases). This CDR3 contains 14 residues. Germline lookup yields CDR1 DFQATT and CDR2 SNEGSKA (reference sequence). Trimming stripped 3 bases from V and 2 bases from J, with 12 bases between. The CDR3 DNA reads TGCAGTGCTAGTAGGGGCGGGGACACAGATACGCAGTATTTT. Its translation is CSASRGGDTDTQYF.